Presented here are 15 T cell receptor beta chains from one specimen sequenced in a study of OX40 agonist ivuxolimab in advanced cancers. Preparation of the library involved the immunoSEQ multiplex PCR assay. Imported from immuneACCESS, the table was reduced by TCRdb to in-frame sequences with V and J called. These copies leave out some clones; in studies compared against another copy, an unresolved V gene accounts for under half, and the cause of the remainder is not known. The sample records some 59,000 clones, 80% to 90% of which are singletons. The ten largest clones add up to 5% to 6% of the sample. Source: CD4+ or CD8+ T cells sorted from blood, taken in a trial of the OX40 agonist ivuxolimab. The receptor source for this set is an adult with an advanced solid tumor such as melanoma, head and neck, liver or kidney cancer.

This chain links TRBV6-5 with TRBJ1-2; the D is unclear. Germline V gene sequence: CDR1 MNHEY, CDR2 SVGAGI. The CDR3 loop spans 12 amino acids. V was cut by 1 base and J by 6 bases, with 6 bases left in between. The CDR3 loop reads CASSYLGNGYTF. CDR3 coding DNA: TGTGCCAGCAGTTACTTAGGGAATGGCTACACCTTC.

The genes are TRBV4-2 and TRBJ1-5, with TRBD1 matching 9 bases. The germline V gene encodes CDR1 LGHNA and CDR2 YNFKEQ. The trim removed 1 base at V and 3 bases at J, leaving 10 bases unmatched. The CDR3 length is 18 residues. CDR3 region: CASSQVMGQGFTNQPQHF. For the CDR3, the DNA is TGTGCCAGCAGCCAAGTAATGGGACAGGGATTCACCAATCAGCCCCAGCATTTT.

The chain combines TRBV18 with TRBJ2-6; D possibly matches TRBD1 or TRBD2 (5 bases each). This CDR3 contains 19 residues. V was cut by 2 bases and J by 0 bases, with 17 bases left in between. The germline gives CDR1 KGHSH, CDR2 LQKENI. The CDR3 DNA reads as TGTGCCAGCTCACCAATCACTTTCCCGGGGACCTCTGGGGCCAACGTCCTGACTTTC. Its protein product is CASSPITFPGTSGANVLTF. The whole variable domain, filled in from reference TRBV18 and TRBJ2-6, reads NAGVMQNPRHLVRRRGQEARLRCSPMKGHSHVYWYRQLPEEGLKFMVYLQKENIIDESGMPKERFSAEFPKEGPSILRIQQVVRGDSAAYFCASSPITFPGTSGANVLTFGAGSRLTVL.

The chain links TRBV11-2 to TRBJ2-7; no definite D call. V shed 5 bases and J shed 0 bases, with 17 bases lying between them. CDR1 and CDR2 (germline): SGHAT, FQNNGV. CDR3 size: 16 residues. The CDR3 protein is CASSRPLRPSSYEQYF. The CDR3 DNA reads as TGTGCCAGCAGCCGCCCCCTACGTCCCAGCTCCTACGAGCAGTACTTC.

CDR3: CASEGTGLMEKLFF. The CDR3 DNA sequence: TGTGCCAGCGAAGGGACAGGATTAATGGAGAAACTGTTTTTT. The chain joins TRBV2 to TRBJ1-4, with 8 bases fitting TRBD1. J gave up 11 bases and V 8 bases, and 13 bases lay outside the gene matches. This CDR3 spans 14 amino acids. CDR1 and CDR2 from the germline V gene are SNHLY and FYNNEI.

CDR3 nucleotide sequence: TGTGCCAGCGGCCCGGGGTACGAGCAGTACTTC. The encoded protein is CASGPGYEQYF. The chain combines TRBV28 with TRBJ2-7; D is possibly TRBD2 (5 bases). CDR1 and CDR2 (germline): MDHEN, SYDVKM. The CDR3 covers 11 residues. V lost 8 bases and J lost 4, with 9 bases in between.

J is TRBJ1-6 and V is TRBV27, with unresolved D. The V gene's germline CDR1 is MNHEY and CDR2 SMNVEV (reference sequence). The CDR3 is made up of 14 amino acids. Between the trimmed V and J ends, which lost 8 bases and 6 bases, there was a span of 14 bases. The CDR3 protein is CASARQVPNSPLHF. The CDR3 DNA is TGTGCCAGCGCCCGTCAGGTGCCTAATTCACCCCTCCACTTT.

This clone was seen a single time. The CDR3 loop reads CASSVDRGSNQPQHF. The CDR3 coding sequence is TGTGCCAGCAGTGTCGACAGGGGGAGCAATCAGCCCCAGCATTTT. V and J are TRBV2 and TRBJ1-5; 9 positions agree with TRBD1. This CDR3 contains 15 residues. V shed 4 bases, J shed 1 base, and the junction held 2 bases outside the gene matches. Germline CDR1 and CDR2: SNHLY and FYNNEI.

This rearrangement joins TRBV4-2 to TRBJ2-2, with D uncertain. V gave up 6 bases and J gave up 3 bases, with 17 bases separating them. The CDR3 is 16 residues long. Looked up from germline, CDR1 is LGHNA and CDR2 is YNFKEQ. CDR3 nucleotide sequence: TGTGCCAGCAGTCCGAGGCCGAGCGATTACACCGGGGAGCTGTTTTTT. It specifies CASSPRPSDYTGELFF.

The rearrangement joins TRBV28 to TRBJ1-1, with TRBD1 identical over 8 bases. Unmatched junction bases numbered 7, after V lost 6 bases and J lost 4 bases. Germline V CDR1 and CDR2: MDHEN, SYDVKM. The length of the CDR3 is 14 residues. The CDR3 nucleotides are TGTGCCAGCAGCCCGGACAGGGTGAGCACTGAAGCTTTCTTT. Translation gives CASSPDRVSTEAFF.

The chain employs TRBV11-2 and TRBJ1-2, with D possibly being TRBD1 (5 bases). CDR1 is SGHAT and CDR2 is FQNNGV in the germline V gene. This CDR3 has 16 amino acids. Trimming took 4 bases from V and 7 from J, leaving 22 bases between them. CDR3 residues: CASSWNNPGRSGGYTF. The CDR3 DNA is TGTGCCAGCAGCTGGAACAACCCGGGACGCAGTGGTGGCTACACCTTC.

V gene TRBV28 combines with J gene TRBJ1-5; D possibly corresponds to TRBD1 (5 bases). This CDR3 spans 14 amino acids. Trimming stripped 5 bases from V and 4 bases from J, with 12 bases between. Germline lookup yields CDR1 MDHEN and CDR2 SYDVKM. The CDR3 spells CASSGGAGNQPQHF. The CDR3 nucleotides read TGTGCCAGCAGTGGTGGGGCAGGGAATCAGCCCCAGCATTTT. Filled out from reference TRBV28 and TRBJ1-5, the complete variable domain reads DVKVTQSSRYLVKRTGEKVFLECVQDMDHENMFWYRQDPGLGLRLIYFSYDVKMKEKGDIPEGYSVSREKKERFSLILESASTNQTSMYLCASSGGAGNQPQHFGDGTRLSIL.

The rearrangement uses TRBV6-1 and TRBJ2-5, with TRBD2 matching over 12 bases. J was trimmed by 3 bases and V by 4 bases; bases with no gene match: 6. The CDR3 is 16 amino acids. Germline CDR1 and CDR2: MNHNS and SASEGT. The DNA for the CDR3 is TGTGCCAGCAGTGGAAGACTAGCGGGAGTGGAAGAGACCCAGTACTTC. Translating gives CASSGRLAGVEETQYF.

J is TRBJ1-3 and V is TRBV6-1; D perhaps matches TRBD1 (6 bases). CDR3 length equals 14 residues. CDR1 is MNHNS and CDR2 is SASEGT in the germline V gene. V lost 6 bases and J lost 7, with 16 bases in between. CDR3 nucleotides: TGTGCCAGCAGAACCGCCGGGACACCTAACACCATATATTTT. Amino acids: CASRTAGTPNTIYF.

This chain links TRBV2 with TRBJ2-7; TRBD2 matches 7 bases. The CDR3 extends over 14 amino acids. V lost 10 bases and J lost 3; bases outside the gene matches: 12. CDR1 SNHLY and CDR2 FYNNEI come from the germline V gene. The DNA for the CDR3 is TGTGCCACAGTTGTGGGGGGAGGGGACTACGAGCAGTACTTC. Its translation is CATVVGGGDYEQYF.